A single sample is the source of the 10 T cell receptor beta chains below, sequenced in a study of blood T cell repertoires in COVID-19 (dated by TCRdb to about 2020). Library method: the immunoSEQ multiplex PCR assay. Here the immuneACCESS table is served through TCRdb, limited to in-frame sequences with V and J called. Missing clones are a known gap in these copies; in checked studies unresolved V genes cover under half, and the rest lacks a known reason. The sample records about 160,000 clones, about 85% of which are singletons. The top ten hold about 1% of the sample. The specimen sequenced was peripheral blood. Receptor source: a middle-aged man with acute or convalescent COVID-19.

V usage is TRBV9 and J usage is TRBJ1-3, with 7 bases that match TRBD1. Germline trimming cut 4 bases from V and 8 bases from J; bases unmatched to any gene: 6. The germline V gene has CDR1 SGDLS and CDR2 YYNGEE. This CDR3 spans 13 amino acids. The DNA for the CDR3 is TGTGCCAGCAGCCCCGACAGGGAATACACCATATATTTT. Translated, it gives CASSPDREYTIYF.

This clone was detected only a few times. V gene TRBV15 combines with J gene TRBJ1-2, with D uncertain. The CDR3 loop spans 13 amino acids. The V gene lost 5 bases and the J gene lost 8 bases, with 15 bases spanning the gap. The germline V gene encodes CDR1 LNHNV and CDR2 YYDKDF (reference sequence). CDR3 coding DNA: TGTGCCACCAGCGGATTCCGAGAGGGAGGCTACACCTTC. It codes for CATSGFREGGYTF.

The rearrangement links TRBV3-1 (or the pseudogene TRBV3-2) to TRBJ2-5; possible D gene TRBD2, 5 bases. CDR3 length: 13 amino acids. Germline CDR1 LGHDT, CDR2 YNNKEL (reference sequence). Deletions cut 4 bases from V and 5 bases from J, with 11 bases between. The CDR3 DNA reads as TGTGCCAGCAGCCTTCGGACGGGGGAGACCCAGTACTTC. This gives the protein CASSLRTGETQYF.

This chain connects TRBV10-3 to TRBJ1-3; D gene uncertain. The CDR3 contains 11 residues. Trimming removed 4 bases at V and 7 bases at J, with 5 bases between. In germline, CDR1 is ENHRY, CDR2 SYGVKD. CDR3 in amino acids: CAISAGNTIYF. As DNA, the CDR3 is TGTGCCATCAGTGCGGGTAACACCATATATTTT.

V usage is TRBV10-3 and J usage is TRBJ1-3; 10 bases are shared with TRBD1. This CDR3 has 13 amino acids. The V gene end was trimmed by 9 bases and the J gene end by 4 bases; junction bases not matched to a gene: 3. The V gene's germline CDR1 is ENHRY and CDR2 SYGVKD. CDR3 loop: CAIRQGAGNTIYF. The CDR3 DNA sequence: TGTGCCATTCGACAGGGGGCAGGAAACACCATATATTTT.

V gene TRBV11-3 combines with J gene TRBJ1-1; D ambiguous. The germline V gene encodes CDR1 SGHNT and CDR2 YENEEA. Deletions cut 3 bases from V and 3 bases from J, with 8 bases between. The CDR3 loop spans 13 amino acids. CDR3 region: CASSLSVYTEAFF. The CDR3 nucleotides are TGTGCCAGCAGCTTGAGTGTGTACACTGAAGCTTTCTTT.

The V gene is TRBV29-1, the J gene TRBJ1-1; tentatively, D is TRBD1 (5 bases). CDR1 and CDR2 (germline): SQVTM, ANQGSEA. V was trimmed by 2 bases and J by 5 bases, leaving 15 bases between them. This CDR3 spans 14 amino acids. This CDR3 reads CSVERQGGGTEAFF. The CDR3 DNA is TGCAGCGTTGAAAGGCAGGGCGGGGGAACTGAAGCTTTCTTT.

About this clone itself: Other nucleotide sequences from this sample produce the same CDR3. This chain links TRBV18 with TRBJ1-1, with D hard to call. V was cut by 3 bases and J by 1 base, with 6 bases left in between. From germline, CDR1 is KGHSH and CDR2 LQKENI. This CDR3 region has 13 residues. CDR3 coding DNA: TGTGCCAGCTCACCTGGGCGGAACACTGAAGCTTTCTTT. This codes for CASSPGRNTEAFF. Full variable domain (remainder filled in from reference TRBV18 and TRBJ1-1): NAGVMQNPRHLVRRRGQEARLRCSPMKGHSHVYWYRQLPEEGLKFMVYLQKENIIDESGMPKERFSAEFPKEGPSILRIQQVVRGDSAAYFCASSPGRNTEAFFGQGTRLTVV.

V and J are TRBV10-2 and TRBJ2-1; D call uncertain. V lost 0 bases and J 12 bases, leaving 9 bases between the germline ends. This CDR3 contains 12 residues. The germline V gene has CDR1 WSHSY and CDR2 SAAADI. The CDR3 here is CASSESNSRQFF. CDR3 coding DNA: TGCGCCAGCAGTGAGTCGAATAGCCGGCAGTTCTTC.

With regard to this clone: In the same sample, other DNA sequences code for this CDR3. The V gene is TRBV18, the J gene TRBJ1-6; TRBD1 matches at 8 bases. CDR1 KGHSH and CDR2 LQKENI come from the germline V gene. J was trimmed by 10 bases and V by 6 bases; bases with no gene match: 8. This CDR3 has 14 amino acids. This CDR3 is CASSPLDRDSPLHF. The CDR3 DNA follows: TGTGCCAGCTCGCCTTTGGACAGGGACTCACCCCTCCACTTT.